These T cell receptor beta chains were read from a single sample in a study of vaccination effects on CD4 cells after COVID-19. Their antigen targets remain unknown. The assay was immunoSEQ multiplex PCR, and TCRdb's table has in-frame clones only and misses some. The table records about 46,000 clones, under 85% of them present only once. The sample in question was CD4+ T cells from PBMCs cultured with HCoV-OC43 spike peptides, obtained after COVID-19 vaccination. All receptors derive from a human donor who received a COVID-19 vaccine. Each CDR3 is given with its conserved first and last residue. A D gene is named only where the DNA matches it firmly. Rows give clone size only sometimes, using once, few, many, or a class for an expanded clone.

J: TRBJ2-2; D: TRBD1; V: TRBV6-1; size: -; DNA: TGTGCCAGCAGTGGGAGGGACAGGGGCAACACCGGGGAGCTGTTTTTT; CDR3: CASSGRDRGNTGELFF
J: TRBJ2-1; D: TRBD2; V: TRBV7-9; size: few; DNA: TGTGCCAGCAGCTTAGCTAGCGGGAGTTTTAGTAATGAGCAGTTCTTC; CDR3: CASSLASGSFSNEQFF
J: TRBJ2-2; D: TRBD2; V: TRBV18; size: -; DNA: TGTGCCAGCTCACCGTTTGTCGGGGGGAGAACCGGGGAGCTGTTTTTT; CDR3: CASSPFVGGRTGELFF
J: TRBJ1-2; D: -; V: TRBV7-2; size: once; DNA: TGTGCCAGCAGCTTAGATGACAGGCAAGGGGGCTACACCTTC; CDR3: CASSLDDRQGGYTF
J: TRBJ1-4; D: -; V: TRBV10-3; size: few; DNA: TGTGCCATCAGTAATTCTCGAGACGAGAGTGAAAAACTGTTTTTT; CDR3: CAISNSRDESEKLFF
J: TRBJ2-7; D: TRBD1; V: TRBV5-1; size: -; DNA: TGCGCCAGCAGCTTTAGTACAGGGGGCTTGTACGAGCAGTACTTC; CDR3: CASSFSTGGLYEQYF
J: TRBJ1-2; D: TRBD1; V: TRBV6-5; size: -; DNA: TGTGCCAGCAGTTATTCAGGACAGGGGAGGAACTATGGCTACACCTTC; CDR3: CASSYSGQGRNYGYTF
J: TRBJ1-5; D: -; V: TRBV5-5; size: once; DNA: TGTGCCAGCAGCTTGGATGGCAGCCTAGGTAGCAATCAGCCCCAGCATTTT; CDR3: CASSLDGSLGSNQPQHF
J: TRBJ2-6; D: TRBD1; V: TRBV11-2; size: -; DNA: TGTGCCAGCAGCTTCGACAGGGGGTTTTCAGGGGCCAACGTCCTGACTTTC; CDR3: CASSFDRGFSGANVLTF
J: TRBJ1-5; D: TRBD1; V: TRBV19; size: few; DNA: TGTGCCAGTAGCCCCACAGGGGTCAATCAGCCCCAGCATTTT; CDR3: CASSPTGVNQPQHF
J: TRBJ2-2; D: -; V: TRBV3-1/TRBV3-2; size: -; DNA: TGTGCCAGCAGCCGGTTCCAGGGGGGGAGGACCGGGGAGCTGTTTTTT; CDR3: CASSRFQGGRTGELFF
J: TRBJ2-5; D: -; V: TRBV10-1; size: -; DNA: TGCGCCAGCAGTGGCGGGACTCCGGAGGGGACCCAGTACTTC; CDR3: CASSGGTPEGTQYF
J: TRBJ1-2; D: -; V: TRBV25-1; size: -; DNA: TGTGCCAGCAGTGAATCCGGTTTCTATGGCTACACCTTC; CDR3: CASSESGFYGYTF
J: TRBJ1-1; D: -; V: TRBV5-6; size: -; DNA: TGTGCCAGCAGCTTGCGGGGTCAATACACTGAAGCTTTCTTT; CDR3: CASSLRGQYTEAFF
J: TRBJ2-1; D: -; V: TRBV28; size: many; DNA: TGTGCCAGCCACACCTCAAGACTTCGCTACAATGAGCAGTTCTTC; CDR3: CASHTSRLRYNEQFF
J: TRBJ2-7; D: -; V: TRBV11-2; size: -; DNA: TGTGCCAGCAGCCCGTTCGTAGCCTACGAGCAGTACTTC; CDR3: CASSPFVAYEQYF
J: TRBJ2-2; D: -; V: TRBV7-6; size: once; DNA: TGTGCCAGCAGCTTAGTTGCGGCCAACACCGGGGAGCTGTTTTTT; CDR3: CASSLVAANTGELFF
J: TRBJ1-2; D: -; V: TRBV3-1/TRBV3-2; size: -; DNA: TGTGCCAGCAGCCAAGATCCGAACCCCACCTATGGCTACACCTTC; CDR3: CASSQDPNPTYGYTF
J: TRBJ1-4; D: TRBD1; V: TRBV5-1; size: -; DNA: TGCGCCAGCAGCTCGACAGGGGGTGGGGAAAAACTGTTTTTT; CDR3: CASSSTGGGEKLFF
J: TRBJ2-1; D: TRBD2; V: TRBV4-2; size: -; DNA: TGTGCCAGCAGCCAAGATACTAGCGGGGGGTCCTGGGGGCAGTTCTTC; CDR3: CASSQDTSGGSWGQFF
J: TRBJ2-7; D: -; V: TRBV4-2; size: -; DNA: TGTGCCAGCGGGCAAGGGGTGTACGAGCAGTACTTC; CDR3: CASGQGVYEQYF
J: TRBJ2-1; D: -; V: TRBV5-1; size: few; DNA: TGCGCCAGCAGCTTAGGGGCCTACAATGAGCAGTTCTTC; CDR3: CASSLGAYNEQFF
J: TRBJ1-5; D: -; V: TRBV4-1; size: -; DNA: TGCGCCAGCAGCCAAGATTTGGGGATCCAGCCCCAGCATTTT; CDR3: CASSQDLGIQPQHF
J: TRBJ1-5; D: -; V: TRBV7-8; size: -; DNA: TGTGCCAGCAGCTTATTGCCCGGGAAAAGGAAGAATCAGAGAGTGCCCCAGCATTTT; CDR3: CASSLLPGKRKNQRVPQHF